The clone carrying this TCR beta chain has a handful of counts. Its target is not known. This CDR3 is 14 amino acids long. Germline CDR1 is DFQATT and CDR2 is SNEGSKA (reference sequence). Trimming removed 1 base from V and 0 bases from J, with 10 bases in between. The data belong to a study of T-cell memory formation after mild COVID-19. Study details: Largely, the TCR clusters proved donor specific.

Broader study findings: For contracting clones, CD4+ ones sat mainly in CM and EM, CD8+ in EMRA. That cross-reactive memory joined was suggested by some responding clones appearing in pre-infection memory. Clones contracting across day 15 to 85 had a balanced CD4/CD8 profile; later expanding clones leaned CD4+.

TCRdb re-analysed the 5' RACE reads in MiXCR, keeping a single row per CDR3 protein. The data contain around 400,000 distinct CDR3 sequences, 24% of them singletons. The sample comprised PBMCs or a T cell subset sorted from them (not recorded which). The source of this sequence is an adult woman who had mild COVID-19 (a few samples of this study predate the infection). Cell type and time point are not known. This chain links TRBV20-1 with TRBJ2-7; D unclear. Here the CDR3 reads CSARARGTSYEQYF. Here the CDR3 DNA reads TGCAGTGCTAGAGCCCGTGGTACCTCCTACGAGCAGTACTTC.